These 29 T cell receptor beta chains originate from one sample sequenced in a study of blood T cell repertoires in COVID-19. Clones were sequenced by immunoSEQ multiplex PCR, and TCRdb holds only the in-frame ones, with some missing. The sample consists of about 46,000 clones, around 87% of them appearing once. Sequencing was done on a sample of peripheral blood. The receptors originated from a human donor in a cohort sampled during active COVID-19.

This clone was observed a single time. The chain has TRBV2 and TRBJ1-1, with a tentative D call TRBD1 (6 bases). Per germline, CDR1 SNHLY and CDR2 FYNNEI. V dropped 4 bases and J dropped 1 base, with 13 bases sitting between them. CDR3 length: 15 residues. CDR3 in DNA: TGTGCCAGCAGTGCACAAGGACAGAAGAACACTGAAGCTTTCTTT. Protein product: CASSAQGQKNTEAFF.

This chain connects TRBV28 to TRBJ2-7, with D perhaps TRBD2 (5 bases). Germline CDR1 is MDHEN and CDR2 is SYDVKM. The CDR3 length is 13 residues. Trimming stripped 8 bases from V and 1 base from J, with 12 bases between. The CDR3: CASHPGVSYEQYF. The CDR3 bases are TGTGCCAGCCATCCCGGGGTTTCCTACGAGCAGTACTTC.

V and J are TRBV4-1 and TRBJ1-3; D might be TRBD1 (6 bases). Trimming shortened V by 4 bases and J by 0 bases, and 10 bases separated the two germline ends. Germline CDR1 and CDR2: MGHRA and YSYEKL. The CDR3 length is 15 residues. The CDR3 nucleotides read TGCGCCAGCAGCCCAACAGGGACCTCTGGAAACACCATATATTTT. Translating it yields CASSPTGTSGNTIYF.

J is TRBJ1-2 and V is TRBV9, with 11 bases matching TRBD1. Germline assignment: CDR1 SGDLS and CDR2 YYNGEE. CDR3 length equals 14 residues. The trim removed 4 bases at V and 4 bases at J, leaving 3 bases unmatched. The CDR3 nucleotides read TGTGCCAGCAGCCCGGGACAGGGGGGCTATGGCTACACCTTC. This translates into CASSPGQGGYGYTF. The whole variable domain, remainder taken from reference TRBV9 and TRBJ1-2, is DSGVTQTPKHLITATGQRVTLRCSPRSGDLSVYWYQQSLDQGLQFLIQYYNGEERAKGNILERFSAQQFPDLHSELNLSSLELGDSALYFCASSPGQGGYGYTFGSGTRLTVV.

This rearrangement joins TRBV3-1 (or the pseudogene TRBV3-2) to TRBJ1-4, with TRBD1 as a possible D gene (5 bases). Germline values: CDR1 LGHDT, CDR2 YNNKEL (reference sequence). V dropped 3 bases and J dropped 8 bases, with 16 bases sitting between them. This CDR3 contains 15 residues. CDR3 nucleotide sequence: TGTGCCAGCAGCCAGGCGGGAACTGGGACGGAAAAACTGTTTTTT. It translates to CASSQAGTGTEKLFF.

The chain links TRBV3-1 (or the pseudogene TRBV3-2) to TRBJ2-7, with D maybe TRBD2 (6 bases). V was trimmed by 3 bases and J by 7 bases, leaving 16 bases between them. CDR1 and CDR2 (germline): LGHDT, YNNKEL (reference sequence). There are 14 residues in the CDR3. The CDR3 loop reads CASSQVMDGREQYF. DNA for the CDR3: TGTGCCAGCAGCCAGGTGATGGATGGGAGGGAGCAGTACTTC.

This chain connects TRBV7-2 to TRBJ1-2; weak D call: TRBD1 (5 bases). Trimming left V 2 bases short and J 6 bases short, with 10 bases between. This CDR3 has 13 amino acids. Germline V gene sequence: CDR1 SGHTA, CDR2 FQGNSA. The CDR3 DNA sequence: TGTGCCAGCAGCTTATTAGCGGGGGATGGCTACACCTTC. It translates to CASSLLAGDGYTF.

The J gene is TRBJ1-1, the V gene TRBV5-1; 11 bases are a match to TRBD1. Germline V gene data show CDR1 as SGHRS and CDR2 as YFSETQ. The ends lost 3 bases at V and 7 bases at J; junction bases unmatched: 5. The CDR3 runs to 14 residues. CDR3 in amino acids: CASSWGQGEDEAFF. The CDR3 nucleotides read TGCGCCAGCAGCTGGGGACAGGGGGAGGATGAAGCTTTCTTT.

This chain joins TRBV27 and TRBJ2-4; 11 bases match TRBD2. The CDR3 has 18 residues. V trimming: 4 bases; J trimming: 2 bases; junction bases outside the gene matches: 10. Germline V CDR1 and CDR2: MNHEY, SMNVEV (reference sequence). CDR3 residues: CASSYSLAGGPSKNIQYF. The DNA for the CDR3 is TGTGCCAGCAGTTACTCATTAGCGGGAGGGCCGTCCAAAAACATTCAGTACTTC.

V gene TRBV18 combines with J gene TRBJ1-1; possibly TRBD1 for D (5 bases). With 6 bases removed from V and 4 bases from J, the gap between germline ends came to 18 bases. Germline V lookup: CDR1 KGHSH, CDR2 LQKENI. CDR3 length: 15 amino acids. CDR3 nucleotide sequence: TGTGCCAGCTCTCAACGGGGGGAAACGAGCACTGAAGCTTTCTTT. This encodes CASSQRGETSTEAFF.

The chain carries TRBV7-9 and TRBJ2-1, with 9 bases matching TRBD2. Trimming took 2 bases from V and 7 from J; bases not matched to a gene: 6. Germline V gene sequence: CDR1 SEHNR, CDR2 FQNEAQ (reference sequence). CDR3 size: 15 residues. In nucleotides, the CDR3 is TGTGCCAGCAGCTTAAGGCTAGCGGGGCGGAATGAGCAGTTCTTC. Protein: CASSLRLAGRNEQFF. Full variable domain (missing parts from reference TRBV7-9 and TRBJ2-1): DTGVSQNPRHKITKRGQNVTFRCDPISEHNRLYWYRQTLGQGPEFLTYFQNEAQLEKSRLLSDRFSAERPKGSFSTLEIQRTEQGDSAMYLCASSLRLAGRNEQFFGPGTRLTVL.

J is TRBJ1-2 and V is TRBV6-5, with 7 bases lining up with TRBD1. The germline gives CDR1 MNHEY, CDR2 SVGAGI. J lost 4 bases, V lost 6 bases, and 11 bases had no gene match. This CDR3 has 15 residues. DNA of the CDR3: TGTGCCAGCAGAAAAAAAGGGGACAGTCTCTATGGCTACACCTTC. Its translation: CASRKKGDSLYGYTF.

Turning to this clone: The junction departs from the called germline gene at one end, perhaps through a read error. The J gene is TRBJ2-1, the V gene TRBV7-8; TRBD1 aligns across 10 bases. Per germline, CDR1 SGHVS and CDR2 FQNEAQ. The CDR3 consists of 17 residues. CDR3 sequence (DNA): TGTGCCAGCAGCCCCGATGTCTCCGGGACAGGGGCGCTATATGGGCTCTTC. Translation gives CASSPDVSGTGALYGLF.

The chain links TRBV28 to TRBJ2-7; TRBD1 might be the D (5 bases). V lost 3 bases and J lost 2, with 17 bases in between. The germline V gene encodes CDR1 MDHEN and CDR2 SYDVKM. This CDR3 contains 16 residues. CDR3 sequence (DNA): TGTGCCAGCAGTTTCACCACGACAGATACGACCTACGAGCAGTACTTC. This encodes CASSFTTTDTTYEQYF.

J is TRBJ2-7 and V is TRBV5-1; TRBD2 aligns across 14 bases. Looked up from germline, CDR1 is SGHRS and CDR2 is YFSETQ. The V segment lost 4 bases and the J segment 6 bases; nucleotides outside the gene matches: 6. The CDR3 sequence is 15 residues long. The CDR3 nucleotides read TGCGCCAGCAGCCTTACCGGGACTAGCGGGAGCGAGCAGTACTTC. Translation gives CASSLTGTSGSEQYF.

This clone was observed once. The chain recombines TRBV27 with TRBJ1-1; D is uncertain. Trimming stripped 6 bases from V and 1 base from J, with 12 bases between. This CDR3 is built from 14 residues. Germline V gives CDR1 MNHEY, CDR2 SMNVEV (reference sequence). CDR3 sequence: CASSRAGPNTEAFF. The CDR3 DNA reads as TGTGCCAGCAGCCGGGCGGGTCCGAACACTGAAGCTTTCTTT.

This rearrangement joins TRBV6-5 to TRBJ1-2; D possibly corresponds to TRBD1 (6 bases). V gave up 5 bases and J gave up 3 bases, with 13 bases separating them. Germline-derived CDR1 and CDR2 are MNHEY and SVGAGI. The CDR3 extends over 14 amino acids. CDR3 in DNA: TGTGCCAGCAGTATCAGCAGGGGATACTATGGCTACACCTTC. Translating it yields CASSISRGYYGYTF.

This sequence joins TRBV2 and TRBJ1-1; 8 bases agree with TRBD1. Germline trimming cut 4 bases from V and 1 base from J; bases unmatched to any gene: 2. Germline V CDR1 and CDR2: SNHLY, FYNNEI. The CDR3 sequence is 14 residues long. The CDR3 protein is CASSVQGGNTEAFF. For the CDR3, the DNA is TGTGCCAGCAGTGTACAGGGGGGGAACACTGAAGCTTTCTTT.

This chain uses TRBV12-5 with TRBJ2-6; 7 bases map to TRBD1. V lost 4 bases and J lost 2; bases outside the gene matches: 5. The germline gives CDR1 LGHNT, CDR2 FRNRAP. The CDR3 length is 16 residues. CDR3 sequence (DNA): TGTGCTAGTGGTTCGGACAGGAGTACTGGGGCCAACGTCCTGACTTTC. Translating it yields CASGSDRSTGANVLTF.

The chain couples TRBV7-3 to TRBJ2-1, with D perhaps TRBD2 (5 bases). The CDR3 has 13 residues. CDR1 SGHTA and CDR2 FQGTGA come from the germline V gene. Trimming cost V 0 bases and J 10 bases, with 10 bases left between them. This CDR3 reads CASSLTGVGEQFF. CDR3 nucleotides: TGTGCCAGCAGCTTAACCGGGGTGGGGGAGCAGTTCTTC.

The rearrangement uses TRBV30 and TRBJ1-6, with D unresolved. The germline V gene encodes CDR1 GTSNPN and CDR2 SVGIG (reference sequence). Trimming cost V 5 bases and J 0 bases, with 14 bases left between them. CDR3 length: 16 amino acids. The DNA for the CDR3 is TGTGCCTGGGCTGCGGGTTTCAGCTCCTATAATTCACCCCTCCACTTT. Its translation is CAWAAGFSSYNSPLHF.

A single count supports this clone. CDR3 amino acids: CASSPKGGVGLMWGYTF. The DNA for the CDR3 is TGTGCCAGCAGTCCTAAGGGGGGGGTAGGACTTATGTGGGGCTACACCTTC. V usage is TRBV27 and J usage is TRBJ1-2, with D possibly matching TRBD1 (6 bases). There are 17 residues in the CDR3. CDR1 and CDR2 (germline): MNHEY, SMNVEV (reference sequence). The germline V and J ends were trimmed by 5 bases and 8 bases, with 27 bases remaining between them.

J is TRBJ1-3 and V is TRBV15, with a possible D match to TRBD1 (6 bases). Germline CDR1 is LNHNV and CDR2 is YYDKDF (reference sequence). The length of the CDR3 is 14 residues. V shed 5 bases and J shed 2 bases, with 10 bases lying between them. The CDR3 DNA reads TGTGCCACCAGCGGGGGGGCAGCTGGAAACACCATATATTTT. It encodes CATSGGAAGNTIYF.

V usage is TRBV6-5 and J usage is TRBJ2-1; TRBD2 aligns across 8 bases. CDR3 length: 12 residues. V dropped 6 bases and J dropped 8; count of bases not matched to a gene: 3. Germline CDR1 and CDR2: MNHEY and SVGAGI. The CDR3 DNA reads as TGTGCCAGCAGAGGGACTAGACATGAGCAGTTCTTC. Translation gives CASRGTRHEQFF.

CDR3 bases: TGTGCCAGCAGTACAGGGCAAGGCTACACCTTC. Translated, it gives CASSTGQGYTF. The rearrangement joins TRBV25-1 to TRBJ1-2; D perhaps matches TRBD1 (6 bases). Trimming removed 5 bases from V and 8 bases from J, with 9 bases in between. This CDR3 comprises 11 residues. Looked up from germline, CDR1 is MGHDK and CDR2 is SYGVNS.

The rearrangement links TRBV7-9 to TRBJ1-2, with TRBD1 matching 8 bases. With 1 base clipped from V and 9 bases from J, the junction kept 1 base outside the gene matches. The V gene's germline CDR1 is SEHNR and CDR2 FQNEAQ (reference sequence). The CDR3 has 12 amino acids. CDR3 sequence (DNA): TGTGCCAGCAGCTTAGGGACAGGGAGCTACACCTTC. This encodes CASSLGTGSYTF.

This rearrangement joins TRBV7-6 to TRBJ1-5; perhaps TRBD1 as D (5 bases). Between the trimmed V and J ends, which lost 6 bases and 4 bases, there was a span of 10 bases. The CDR3 totals 13 residues. Germline loops: CDR1 SGHVS, CDR2 FNYEAQ. CDR3 DNA: TGTGCCAGCAGTCCCGACAGAAATCAGCCCCAGCATTTT. It is translated as CASSPDRNQPQHF.

CDR3 nucleotide sequence: TGTGCCAGCAGCCCGAACCCGGGGACTAGCGGGAGGGCCTACGAGCAGTACTTC. Its protein product is CASSPNPGTSGRAYEQYF. V and J are TRBV9 and TRBJ2-7, with 16 bases matching TRBD2. V was clipped by 4 bases and J by 2 bases; unmatched bases: 9. CDR3 size: 18 residues. Germline CDR1 SGDLS, CDR2 YYNGEE.

The rearrangement joins TRBV9 to TRBJ2-7, with 7 nucleotides matching TRBD1. The CDR3 has 15 residues. Germline V gene sequence: CDR1 SGDLS, CDR2 YYNGEE. The V segment lost 3 bases and the J segment 7 bases; nucleotides outside the gene matches: 13. The CDR3 region has the DNA TGTGCCAGCAGCGCCCTAGGAGGACAGGTCGGAGAGCAGTACTTC. This encodes CASSALGGQVGEQYF.